This T cell receptor (beta chain) stems from a study of shared clonotypes between healthy human individuals. The germline gives CDR1 MNHEY, CDR2 SVGAGI. Between the trimmed V and J ends, which lost 7 bases and 6 bases, there was a span of 13 bases. The CDR3 extends over 13 amino acids. Study findings and constraints: For naive CD4 cells, approximately 4.8% of clonotypes were shared across a few donors. Naive subsets typically showed greater estimated richness than memory subsets.

Generated by immunoSEQ multiplex PCR, the TCRdb table keeps only in-frame clones and is missing some. The repertoire holds roughly 2.6 million clones, 85% to 95% seen once, with about 0.13% in the top ten. Concerning this clone itself: What it binds is not known.

The V and J genes are TRBV6-5 and TRBJ1-5; no firm D call. Sequencing input: naive CD4+ T cells sorted from blood. Sample subset: CD45RA+ positively selected. This clonotype was sampled from a man in his late teens or twenties in good health. In DNA form, the CDR3 reads TGTGCCAGCAACGCCCGGGCCGGTCAGCCCCAGCATTTT. Amino acid sequence: CASNARAGQPQHF.